These 7 T cell receptor beta chains were sequenced from one sample in a study of regulatory T cells in long-lasting Graves disease. Sample time point: persistent/refractory GD, antithyroid drugs over 5 years with positive TRAb. The TCR library used RNA extracted from PBMCs. To make TCR beta libraries, researchers used iRepertoire HTBI primers and Arm-PCR of CDR3 regions. Each CDR3 protein is one row after TCRdb ran MiXCR on the multiplex PCR reads. The profile shows almost 350,000 distinct CDR3 sequences, around a fifth of them singletons. Here the sequenced sample was peripheral blood mononuclear cells (PBMCs), taken when the disease was refractory, from a patient treated with antithyroid drugs. The receptors were sampled from a female donor with Graves disease.

This clonotype came up many times. The rearrangement joins TRBV7-2 to TRBJ1-1; D is unclear. Trimming stripped 3 bases from V and 3 bases from J, with 11 bases between. There are 14 residues in the CDR3. Looked up from germline, CDR1 is SGHTA and CDR2 is FQGNSA. The CDR3 sequence is CASSFRAADTEAFF. The CDR3 DNA reads as TGTGCCAGCAGCTTCCGGGCGGCGGACACTGAAGCTTTCTTT.

This clonotype was counted a few times. CDR3 coding DNA: TGTGCCAGCTCACCACCGGTGAGGGGGATAGCGGAAGCCAAAAACATTCAGTACTTC. Translated, it gives CASSPPVRGIAEAKNIQYF. The chain has TRBV18 and TRBJ2-4, with D perhaps given as TRBD1 or TRBD2 (6 bases each). The V and J ends lost 0 bases and 0 bases respectively, with 18 bases between them. Germline assignment: CDR1 KGHSH and CDR2 LQKENI. The CDR3 spans 19 residues.

The chain is built from TRBV20-1 and TRBJ1-5, with 9 bases that match TRBD1. Germline lookup yields CDR1 DFQATT and CDR2 SNEGSKA (reference sequence). CDR3 size: 17 residues. The junction had 12 bases not matched to a gene; V was cut back by 1 base and J by 5 bases. CDR3 residues: CSARGLFPGQGHQPQHF. For the CDR3, the DNA is TGCAGTGCTAGAGGCCTCTTTCCGGGACAGGGTCATCAGCCCCAGCATTTT.

Many counts were recorded for this clonotype. This sequence joins TRBV10-3 and TRBJ2-7; TRBD1 agrees at 7 bases. CDR3 length: 15 residues. The V gene end was trimmed by 2 bases and the J gene end by 3 bases; junction bases not matched to a gene: 7. CDR1 and CDR2 from the germline V gene are ENHRY and SYGVKD. In DNA form, the CDR3 reads TGTGCCATCAGTGAGCGACAGGGATTGGGCTACGAGCAGTACTTC. It yields the protein CAISERQGLGYEQYF.

The rearrangement joins TRBV20-1 to TRBJ2-1, with D perhaps TRBD2 (6 bases). The CDR3 runs 15 residues. V was clipped by 7 bases and J by 2 bases, with 18 bases between them. Germline CDR1 and CDR2: DFQATT and SNEGSKA (reference sequence). This CDR3 reads CSVRMGGKTYNEQFF. CDR3 sequence (DNA): TGCAGTGTCAGGATGGGGGGTAAGACCTACAATGAGCAGTTCTTC.

At least ten counts were recorded for this clonotype. The genes are TRBV28 and TRBJ1-2, with a tentative D call TRBD1 (6 bases). V was trimmed by 7 bases and J by 4 bases, leaving 22 bases between them. Germline CDR1 and CDR2: MDHEN and SYDVKM. CDR3 length: 16 amino acids. The chain's CDR3 is CASTTYSPRGGYGYTF. CDR3 nucleotide sequence: TGTGCCAGCACCACGTACTCCCCCAGGGGCGGCTATGGCTACACCTTC.

V usage is TRBV20-1 and J usage is TRBJ2-5; TRBD2 matches 10 bases. CDR1 DFQATT and CDR2 SNEGSKA come from the germline V gene (reference sequence). With V trimmed by 3 bases and J by 0 bases, 13 bases remained unmatched. This CDR3 region has 18 residues. This CDR3 reads CSARALAGALSYQETQYF. The CDR3 DNA reads as TGCAGTGCTAGGGCCCTAGCGGGAGCGCTTTCGTACCAAGAGACCCAGTACTTC.